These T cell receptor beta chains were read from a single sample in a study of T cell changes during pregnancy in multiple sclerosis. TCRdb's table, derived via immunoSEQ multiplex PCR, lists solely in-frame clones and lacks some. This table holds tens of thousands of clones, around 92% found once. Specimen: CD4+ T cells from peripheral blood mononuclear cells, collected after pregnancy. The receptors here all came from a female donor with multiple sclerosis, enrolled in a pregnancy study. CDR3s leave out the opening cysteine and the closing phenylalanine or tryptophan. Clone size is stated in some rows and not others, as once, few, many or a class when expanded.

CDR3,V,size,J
ASTPSGGPRGTEAF,TRBV6-6,-,TRBJ1-1
ASSGRPTGLAEAF,TRBV7-6,-,TRBJ1-1
ASSRDSTNTGELF,TRBV21-1,-,TRBJ2-2
ASSRAGTDYEQY,TRBV7-8,-,TRBJ2-7
ASSLSGQGVPGYT,TRBV7-3,-,TRBJ1-2
ASSPGQVQETQY,TRBV7-7,-,TRBJ2-5
ASSVDPNYGYT,TRBV9,-,TRBJ1-2
ASSSRTGTDQPQH,TRBV19,once,TRBJ1-5
ASSEQGVTEAF,TRBV2,-,TRBJ1-1
ASSLGLAGSYEQY,TRBV5-6,-,TRBJ2-7
ASSSIPRGNYNEQF,TRBV5-1,-,TRBJ2-1
ASSPEGGMRGNTIY,TRBV9,-,TRBJ1-3
ASSFEQGAYNEQF,TRBV11-2,once,TRBJ2-1
ASSVRHRTGTGELF,TRBV9,few,TRBJ2-2
ASSLGPRTRGYGYT,TRBV7-2,-,TRBJ1-2
ASSQDSAGNEQF,TRBV4-3,-,TRBJ2-1
ASSSIGASQETQY,TRBV5-4,-,TRBJ2-5
ASSLRGGAPDTQY,TRBV7-3,-,TRBJ2-3
ASSLGGDSSYEQY,TRBV7-3,-,TRBJ2-7
ASSPSGTGVSNQPQH,TRBV4-2,-,TRBJ1-5
ASSQPTGETQY,TRBV4-2,-,TRBJ2-5
ASSLQGLTLANYGYT,TRBV5-1,-,TRBJ1-2
ASSPGPGYGETQY,TRBV9,-,TRBJ2-5
ASSIGRERGYGYT,TRBV19,-,TRBJ1-2
ASSLQGSYGYT,TRBV11-1,-,TRBJ1-2
ASSRGGSGGQETQY,TRBV5-1,-,TRBJ2-5
ASYRVGGTQY,TRBV9,-,TRBJ2-3
ASSPKAGRYTEAF,TRBV7-2,-,TRBJ1-1
ASSRDTLNTEAF,TRBV6-5,-,TRBJ1-1
ASSGRRGGPAPDTQY,TRBV7-2,once,TRBJ2-3
ASSGTGSNEQF,TRBV25-1,-,TRBJ2-1
ASSPQRGGYNEQF,TRBV7-2,-,TRBJ2-1
ASSTQESGYT,TRBV18,-,TRBJ1-2
ASSIGTSGPIETQY,TRBV5-1,-,TRBJ2-5
ASTLFREPGQVNEKLF,TRBV19,-,TRBJ1-4